Presented here are 5 T cell receptor beta chains from one specimen sequenced in a study of shared clonotypes between healthy human individuals. Naive-designated CD8 cells lacked CD45RO, were positively enriched for CCR7, and omitted terminally differentiated effector memory CD45RA+ cells. Clones were sequenced by immunoSEQ multiplex PCR, and TCRdb holds only the in-frame ones, with some missing. The sample carries about 700,000 clones, about 91% recorded once. Sequencing used naive CD8+ T cells sorted from blood. Source of these receptors: a man younger than 45 in good health.

This clone was found once. This chain links TRBV28 with TRBJ1-1; D unclear. Germline CDR1 reads MDHEN; CDR2 reads SYDVKM. Trimming removed 2 bases from V and 7 bases from J, with 14 bases in between. The CDR3 length is 14 residues. CDR3 nucleotides: TGTGCCAGCAGTTTACAAAAGACCCTCGTTGAAGCTTTCTTT. Protein product: CASSLQKTLVEAFF.

The chain combines TRBV7-9 with TRBJ2-5, with 7 bases that match TRBD1. The CDR3 has 15 residues. V was clipped by 3 bases and J by 5 bases; unmatched bases: 9. CDR1 and CDR2 from the germline V gene are SEHNR and FQNEAQ (reference sequence). DNA of the CDR3: TGTGCCAGCAGCTTGACCCAGGGGGTAGGGGAGACCCAGTACTTC. Translation gives CASSLTQGVGETQYF. Looking up the rest from reference TRBV7-9 and TRBJ2-5 gives the full variable domain: DTGVSQNPRHKITKRGQNVTFRCDPISEHNRLYWYRQTLGQGPEFLTYFQNEAQLEKSRLLSDRFSAERPKGSFSTLEIQRTEQGDSAMYLCASSLTQGVGETQYFGPGTRLLVL.

This clone was counted once. CDR3 in DNA: TGTGCCAGCGGAAGCGGGAGAGCTAACTATGGCTACACCTTC. Translating it yields CASGSGRANYGYTF. The chain joins TRBV9 to TRBJ1-2; D uncertain. The CDR3 spans 14 residues. Germline CDR1 and CDR2: SGDLS and YYNGEE. The V and J ends lost 7 bases and 0 bases respectively, with 13 bases between them.

The chain employs TRBV7-9 and TRBJ1-3; D is ambiguous. In germline, CDR1 is SEHNR, CDR2 FQNEAQ (reference sequence). Trimming took 5 bases from V and 0 from J, leaving 14 bases between them. This CDR3 comprises 16 residues. CDR3 DNA sequence: TGTGCCAGCAGCCCACCATCTAAGCCCTCTGGAAACACCATATATTTT. Translating it yields CASSPPSKPSGNTIYF. Full variable domain (remainder filled in from reference TRBV7-9 and TRBJ1-3): DTGVSQNPRHKITKRGQNVTFRCDPISEHNRLYWYRQTLGQGPEFLTYFQNEAQLEKSRLLSDRFSAERPKGSFSTLEIQRTEQGDSAMYLCASSPPSKPSGNTIYFGEGSWLTVV.

V is TRBV6-4 and J is TRBJ2-4; D is unclear. V was shortened by 0 bases and J by 12 bases, with 12 bases between the two germline ends. Looked up from germline, CDR1 is MRHNA and CDR2 is SNTAGT. The CDR3 consists of 13 residues. The CDR3: CASSDSRDYAQYF. CDR3 nucleotides: TGTGCCAGCAGTGACTCAAGGGATTACGCTCAGTACTTC.